The 5 T cell receptor beta chains below come from one sample, sequenced in a study of human T cells and chemical hapten exposure. TCRdb re-analysed the RACE reads in MiXCR, keeping a single row per CDR3 protein. The data contain about 90,000 distinct CDR3 sequences, approximately 11% of them singletons. Time point of the sample: patch test 3, about 24 weeks after DPC sensitization. As for treatment: therapeutic diphenylcyclopropenone sensitization with weekly scalp DPC. This specimen was whole blood, taken in connection with sensitization to the hapten diphenylcyclopropenone (DPC). These receptors were obtained from a woman aged 25 to 39 with alopecia areata. Some clones in this sample may be carry-over from other donors' samples.

Only a few counts were recorded for this clonotype. The gene calls are TRBV7-2 and TRBJ1-3, with D maybe TRBD1 (5 bases). V was trimmed by 4 bases and J by 8 bases, leaving 9 bases between them. Germline CDR1 is SGHTA and CDR2 is FQGNSA. The CDR3 is made up of 12 amino acids. The CDR3 DNA reads TGTGCCAGCAGCTCTCAGGGTTACACCATATATTTT. Translating it yields CASSSQGYTIYF.

This clonotype appeared many times. This chain links TRBV12-3 or TRBV12-4 with TRBJ1-6; TRBD1 matches at 8 bases. The trim removed 4 bases at V and 3 bases at J, leaving 2 bases unmatched. The CDR3 has 15 residues. CDR3 in amino acids: CASSSGTGYNSPLHF. The CDR3 DNA reads TGTGCCAGCAGTTCCGGGACAGGCTATAATTCACCCCTCCACTTT.

This clonotype is labeled medium-sized. The V gene is TRBV6-6, the J gene TRBJ1-3; D perhaps matches TRBD1 (6 bases). The CDR3 contains 13 residues. CDR1 and CDR2 (germline): MNHNY, SVGAGI (reference sequence). The V end was cut by 7 bases, the J end by 2 bases, with 9 bases between. CDR3 in amino acids: CASNHRAGNTIYF. For the CDR3, the DNA is TGTGCCAGCAACCACAGGGCTGGAAACACCATATATTTT.

This clonotype has at least ten counts. The V gene is TRBV5-6, the J gene TRBJ1-3; possible D gene TRBD1, 6 bases. Trimming stripped 0 bases from V and 4 bases from J, with 14 bases between. In germline, CDR1 is SGHDT, CDR2 YYEEEE. The CDR3 length is 16 residues. The chain's CDR3 is CASSLGPRDTGNTIYF. The CDR3 DNA sequence: TGTGCCAGCAGCTTGGGCCCCCGGGACACGGGAAACACCATATATTTT.

At least ten counts were recorded for this clonotype. The rearrangement links TRBV20-1 to TRBJ1-5; the D is unclear. The V gene's germline CDR1 is DFQATT and CDR2 SNEGSKA (reference sequence). V was trimmed by 2 bases and J by 0 bases, leaving 8 bases between them. This CDR3 is built from 14 residues. This CDR3 reads CSARTQISNQPQHF. The CDR3 coding sequence is TGCAGTGCTAGAACACAGATTAGCAATCAGCCCCAGCATTTT.